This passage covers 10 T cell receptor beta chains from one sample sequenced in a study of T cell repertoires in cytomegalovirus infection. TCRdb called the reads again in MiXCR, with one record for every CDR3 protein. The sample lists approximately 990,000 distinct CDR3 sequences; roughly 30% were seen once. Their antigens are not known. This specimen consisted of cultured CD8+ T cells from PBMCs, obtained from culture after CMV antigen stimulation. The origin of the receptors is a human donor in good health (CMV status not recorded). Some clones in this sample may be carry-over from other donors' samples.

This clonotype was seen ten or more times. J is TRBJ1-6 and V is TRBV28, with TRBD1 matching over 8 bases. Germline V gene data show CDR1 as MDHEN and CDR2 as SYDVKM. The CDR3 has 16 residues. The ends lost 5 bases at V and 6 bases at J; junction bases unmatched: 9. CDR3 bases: TGTGCCAGCAGTCCTCCTCGGACAGGGACTAATTCACCCCTCCACTTT. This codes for CASSPPRTGTNSPLHF.

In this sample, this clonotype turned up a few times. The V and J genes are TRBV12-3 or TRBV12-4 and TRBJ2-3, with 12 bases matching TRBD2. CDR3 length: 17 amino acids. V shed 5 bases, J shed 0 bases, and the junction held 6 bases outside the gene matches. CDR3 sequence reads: CASSDTSGGPSTDTQYF. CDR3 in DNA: TGTGCCAGCAGTGATACTAGCGGGGGGCCTAGCACAGATACGCAGTATTTT.

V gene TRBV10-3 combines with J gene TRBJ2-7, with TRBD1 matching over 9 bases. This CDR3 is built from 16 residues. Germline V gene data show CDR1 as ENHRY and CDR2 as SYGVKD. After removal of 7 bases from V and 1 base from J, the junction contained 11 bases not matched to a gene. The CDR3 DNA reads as TGTGCCATCACCGAAGGATTGGGACAGGGATCCTACGAGCAGTACTTC. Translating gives CAITEGLGQGSYEQYF.

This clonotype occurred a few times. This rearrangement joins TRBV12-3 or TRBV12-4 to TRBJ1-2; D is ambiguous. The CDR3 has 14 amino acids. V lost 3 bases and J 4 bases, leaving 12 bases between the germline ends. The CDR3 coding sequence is TGTGCCAGCAGTTTGGGGAGAGAGACCTATGGCTACACCTTC. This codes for CASSLGRETYGYTF.

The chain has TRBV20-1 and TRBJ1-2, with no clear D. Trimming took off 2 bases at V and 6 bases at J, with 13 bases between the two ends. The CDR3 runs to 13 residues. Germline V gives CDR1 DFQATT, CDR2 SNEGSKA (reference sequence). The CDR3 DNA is TGCAGTGCTAGATCCCAGACCCCAGATGGCTACACCTTC. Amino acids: CSARSQTPDGYTF.

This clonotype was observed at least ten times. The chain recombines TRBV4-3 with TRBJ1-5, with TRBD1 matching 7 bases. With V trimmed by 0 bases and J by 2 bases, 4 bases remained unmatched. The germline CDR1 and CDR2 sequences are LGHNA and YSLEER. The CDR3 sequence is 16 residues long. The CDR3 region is CASSQDTGERNQPQHF. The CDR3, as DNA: TGCGCCAGCAGCCAAGATACAGGGGAACGCAATCAGCCCCAGCATTTT.

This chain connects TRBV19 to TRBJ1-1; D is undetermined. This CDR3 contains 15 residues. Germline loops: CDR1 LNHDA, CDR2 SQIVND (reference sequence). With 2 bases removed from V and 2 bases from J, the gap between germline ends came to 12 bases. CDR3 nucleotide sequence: TGTGCCAGTAGTATAATCGCGGCAGGTAACACTGAAGCTTTCTTT. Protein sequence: CASSIIAAGNTEAFF.

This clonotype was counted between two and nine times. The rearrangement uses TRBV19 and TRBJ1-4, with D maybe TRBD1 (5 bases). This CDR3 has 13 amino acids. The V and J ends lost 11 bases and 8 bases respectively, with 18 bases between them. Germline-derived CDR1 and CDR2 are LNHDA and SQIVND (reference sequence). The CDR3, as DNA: TGTGCCGTTGGGACGGGAATTGGGGAAAAACTGTTTTTT. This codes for CAVGTGIGEKLFF.

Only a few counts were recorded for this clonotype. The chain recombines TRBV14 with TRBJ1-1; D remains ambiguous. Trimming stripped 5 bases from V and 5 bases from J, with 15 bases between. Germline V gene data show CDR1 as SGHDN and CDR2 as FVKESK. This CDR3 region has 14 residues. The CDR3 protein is CASSVSGGKTEAFF. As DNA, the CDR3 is TGTGCCAGCAGCGTTTCGGGTGGAAAGACTGAAGCTTTCTTT.

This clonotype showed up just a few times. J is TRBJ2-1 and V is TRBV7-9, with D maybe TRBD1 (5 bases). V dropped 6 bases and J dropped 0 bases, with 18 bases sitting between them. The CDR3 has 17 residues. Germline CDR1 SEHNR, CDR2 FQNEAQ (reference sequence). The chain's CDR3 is CASRHLKTESSYNEQFF. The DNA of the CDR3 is TGTGCCAGCAGGCATCTTAAGACAGAAAGCTCCTACAATGAGCAGTTCTTC.